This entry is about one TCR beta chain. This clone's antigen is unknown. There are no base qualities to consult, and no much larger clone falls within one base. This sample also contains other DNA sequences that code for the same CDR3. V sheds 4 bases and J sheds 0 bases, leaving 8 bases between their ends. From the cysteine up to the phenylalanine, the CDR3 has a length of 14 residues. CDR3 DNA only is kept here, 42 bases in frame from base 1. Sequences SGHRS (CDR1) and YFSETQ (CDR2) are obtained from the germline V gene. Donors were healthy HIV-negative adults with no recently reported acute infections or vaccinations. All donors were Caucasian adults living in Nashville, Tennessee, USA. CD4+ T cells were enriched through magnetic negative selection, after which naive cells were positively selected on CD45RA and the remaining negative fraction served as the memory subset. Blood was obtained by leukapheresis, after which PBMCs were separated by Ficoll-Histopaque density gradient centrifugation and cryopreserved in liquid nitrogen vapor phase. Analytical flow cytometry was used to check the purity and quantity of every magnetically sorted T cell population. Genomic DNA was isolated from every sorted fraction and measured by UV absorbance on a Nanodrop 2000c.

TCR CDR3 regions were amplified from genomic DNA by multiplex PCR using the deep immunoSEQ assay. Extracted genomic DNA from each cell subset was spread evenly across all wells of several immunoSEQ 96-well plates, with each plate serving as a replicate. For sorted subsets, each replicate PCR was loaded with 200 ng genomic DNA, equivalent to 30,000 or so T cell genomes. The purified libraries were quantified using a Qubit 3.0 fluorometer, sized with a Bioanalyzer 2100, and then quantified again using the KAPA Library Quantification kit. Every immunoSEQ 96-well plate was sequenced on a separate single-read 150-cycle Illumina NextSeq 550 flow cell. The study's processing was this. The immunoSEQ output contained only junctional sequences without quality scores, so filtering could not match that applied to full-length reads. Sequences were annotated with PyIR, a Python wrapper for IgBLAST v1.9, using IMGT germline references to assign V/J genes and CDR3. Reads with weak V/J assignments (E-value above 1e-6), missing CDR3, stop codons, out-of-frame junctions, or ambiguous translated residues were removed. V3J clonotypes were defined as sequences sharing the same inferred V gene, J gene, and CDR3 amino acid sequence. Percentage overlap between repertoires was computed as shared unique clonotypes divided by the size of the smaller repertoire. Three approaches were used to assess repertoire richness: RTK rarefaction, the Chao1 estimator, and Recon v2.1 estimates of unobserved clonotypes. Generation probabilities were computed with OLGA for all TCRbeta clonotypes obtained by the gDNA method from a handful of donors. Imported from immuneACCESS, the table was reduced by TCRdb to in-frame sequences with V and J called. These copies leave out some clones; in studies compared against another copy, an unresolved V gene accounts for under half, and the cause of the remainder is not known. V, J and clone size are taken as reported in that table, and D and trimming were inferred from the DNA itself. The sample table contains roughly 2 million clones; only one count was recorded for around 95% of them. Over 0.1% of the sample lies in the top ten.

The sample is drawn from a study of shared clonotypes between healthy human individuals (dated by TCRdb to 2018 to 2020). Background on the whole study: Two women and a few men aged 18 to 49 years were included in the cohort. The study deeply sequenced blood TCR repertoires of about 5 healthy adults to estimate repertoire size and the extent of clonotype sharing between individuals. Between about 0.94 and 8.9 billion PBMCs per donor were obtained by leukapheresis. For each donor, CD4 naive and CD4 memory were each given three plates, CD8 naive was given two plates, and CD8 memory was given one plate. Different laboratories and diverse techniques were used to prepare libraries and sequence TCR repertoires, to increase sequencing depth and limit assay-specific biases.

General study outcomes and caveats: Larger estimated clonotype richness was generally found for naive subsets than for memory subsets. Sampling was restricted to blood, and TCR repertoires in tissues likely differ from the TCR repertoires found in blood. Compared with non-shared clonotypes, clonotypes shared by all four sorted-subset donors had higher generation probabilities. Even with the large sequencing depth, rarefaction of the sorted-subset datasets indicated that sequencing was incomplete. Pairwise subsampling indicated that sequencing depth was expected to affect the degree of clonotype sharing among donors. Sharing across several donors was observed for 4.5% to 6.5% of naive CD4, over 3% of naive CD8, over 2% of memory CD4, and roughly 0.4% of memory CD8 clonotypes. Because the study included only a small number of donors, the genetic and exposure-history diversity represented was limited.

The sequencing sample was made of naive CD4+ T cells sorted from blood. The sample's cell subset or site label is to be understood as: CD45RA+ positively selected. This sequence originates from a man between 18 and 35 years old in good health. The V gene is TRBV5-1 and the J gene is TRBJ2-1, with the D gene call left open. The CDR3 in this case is CASSPGSSYNEQFF. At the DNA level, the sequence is TGCGCCAGCAGCCCCGGTAGCTCCTACAATGAGCAGTTCTTC.